These 27 T cell receptor beta chains share one sample of origin, sequenced in a study of blood T cell repertoires in COVID-19. TCRdb's table, derived via immunoSEQ multiplex PCR, lists solely in-frame clones and lacks some. Of 240,000 or so clones in the sample, approximately 78% were seen once. Specimen: peripheral blood. The receptors stem from a woman under 30 with acute or convalescent COVID-19.

The chain has TRBV5-5 and TRBJ2-5; tentatively, D is TRBD2 (6 bases). V was shortened by 9 bases and J by 2 bases, with 14 bases between the two germline ends. CDR3 size: 13 residues. The germline gives CDR1 SGHKS, CDR2 YYEKEE (reference sequence). Here the CDR3 reads CAMEQEGQETQYF. The CDR3 DNA reads TGTGCCATGGAGCAGGAGGGGCAAGAGACCCAGTACTTC.

This chain connects TRBV28 to TRBJ1-5, with 7 nucleotides matching TRBD1. This CDR3 spans 15 amino acids. From germline, CDR1 is MDHEN and CDR2 SYDVKM. The J segment lost 7 bases and the V segment lost 3 bases, leaving 9 bases of the junction unmatched. For the CDR3, the DNA is TGTGCCAGCAGTTTCGACAGGGCGTTTTGGCAGCCCCAGCATTTT. It specifies CASSFDRAFWQPQHF.

The chain has TRBV27 and TRBJ2-7; the D gene is possibly TRBD2 (5 bases). In germline, CDR1 is MNHEY, CDR2 SMNVEV (reference sequence). The CDR3 runs 16 residues. V was trimmed by 5 bases and J by 0 bases, leaving 17 bases between them. The CDR3 loop reads CASSRTRLAYSYEQYF. The DNA for the CDR3 is TGTGCCAGCAGTCGCACCCGGTTAGCGTACTCCTACGAGCAGTACTTC.

This chain joins TRBV11-2 and TRBJ1-2; D is perhaps TRBD1 (5 bases). The CDR3 runs to 13 residues. The germline CDR1 and CDR2 sequences are SGHAT and FQNNGV. The germline V and J ends were trimmed by 3 bases and 3 bases, with 8 bases remaining between them. For the CDR3, the DNA is TGTGCCAGCAGCTTTGAAGGGGACTATGGCTACACCTTC. As protein: CASSFEGDYGYTF.

The chain employs TRBV6-5 and TRBJ1-1; D might be TRBD1 (5 bases). The ends were cut back, 6 bases at V and 0 bases at J, with 8 bases in the middle. The CDR3 runs to 13 residues. Per germline, CDR1 MNHEY and CDR2 SVGAGI. CDR3 amino acids: CASSGHMNTEAFF. The CDR3 bases are TGTGCCAGCAGCGGACACATGAACACTGAAGCTTTCTTT.

This clone has just one count. The rearrangement joins TRBV25-1 to TRBJ2-7, with a weak D call TRBD2 (7 bases). This CDR3 comprises 15 residues. Trimming removed 6 bases at V and 4 bases at J, with 19 bases between. The V gene's germline CDR1 is MGHDK and CDR2 SYGVNS. CDR3 coding DNA: TGTGCCAGCAGGGCGGGGGCAGGTGGTAAATACGAGCAGTACTTC. Residues: CASRAGAGGKYEQYF.

The V call is TRBV12-3 or TRBV12-4, the J call TRBJ2-5, with 7 bases matching TRBD2. V trimming: 8 bases; J trimming: 5 bases; junction bases outside the gene matches: 5. The CDR3 sequence is 12 residues long. CDR3 in amino acids: CASWGGGETQYF. The CDR3 bases are TGTGCCAGCTGGGGGGGAGGGGAGACCCAGTACTTC.

CDR3 loop: CASSLVPGLATETQYF. The CDR3, as DNA: TGTGCCAGCAGCTTAGTACCCGGACTAGCGACGGAGACCCAGTACTTC. J is TRBJ2-5 and V is TRBV5-6, with 9 bases fitting TRBD2. Germline trimming cut 2 bases from V and 5 bases from J; bases unmatched to any gene: 10. The CDR3 loop spans 16 amino acids. The germline V gene encodes CDR1 SGHDT and CDR2 YYEEEE.

V and J are TRBV28 and TRBJ2-3; weak D call: TRBD1 (5 bases). The CDR3 spans 15 residues. Germline CDR1 and CDR2: MDHEN and SYDVKM. V dropped 8 bases and J dropped 3 bases, with 18 bases sitting between them. CDR3 sequence (DNA): TGTGCCAGCCAATCCGCTGACAGCACTACAGATACGCAGTATTTT. It is translated as CASQSADSTTDTQYF. Full variable domain (missing parts from reference TRBV28 and TRBJ2-3): DVKVTQSSRYLVKRTGEKVFLECVQDMDHENMFWYRQDPGLGLRLIYFSYDVKMKEKGDIPEGYSVSREKKERFSLILESASTNQTSMYLCASQSADSTTDTQYFGPGTRLTVL.

CDR3 coding DNA: TGCGCCAGCAGCTTCACAGGGGGAGTTAACTATGGCTACACCTTC. Protein product: CASSFTGGVNYGYTF. The V and J genes are TRBV5-1 and TRBJ1-2; 8 bases match TRBD1. CDR1 is SGHRS, CDR2 YFSETQ, per germline. The V and J ends lost 2 bases and 1 base, in that order; junction bases with no gene match: 4. The CDR3 length is 15 residues. Filled out from reference TRBV5-1 and TRBJ1-2, the complete variable domain reads KAGVTQTPRYLIKTRGQQVTLSCSPISGHRSVSWYQQTPGQGLQFLFEYFSETQRNKGNFPGRFSGRQFSNSRSEMNVSTLELGDSALYLCASSFTGGVNYGYTFGSGTRLTVV.

The chain joins TRBV7-9 to TRBJ2-5, with TRBD1 matching over 9 bases. CDR3 length: 15 residues. The germline gives CDR1 SEHNR, CDR2 FQNEAQ (reference sequence). V dropped 5 bases and J dropped 5; count of bases not matched to a gene: 9. This CDR3 is CASSVQGARGETQYF. As DNA, the CDR3 is TGTGCCAGCAGCGTACAGGGGGCTAGGGGGGAGACCCAGTACTTC.

The chain combines TRBV19 with TRBJ1-1; 9 bases fit TRBD1. This CDR3 is 15 amino acids long. From germline, CDR1 is LNHDA and CDR2 SQIVND (reference sequence). V was clipped by 4 bases and J by 3 bases; unmatched bases: 6. The CDR3 DNA follows: TGTGCCAGTAGTAAGGGACAGGGCTTTGACACTGAAGCTTTCTTT. It is translated as CASSKGQGFDTEAFF. Supplemented by reference TRBV19 and TRBJ1-1, the full variable domain reads DGGITQSPKYLFRKEGQNVTLSCEQNLNHDAMYWYRQDPGQGLRLIYYSQIVNDFQKGDIAEGYSVSREKKESFPLTVTSAQKNPTAFYLCASSKGQGFDTEAFFGQGTRLTVV.

Points on this clone: The same CDR3 is also encoded by other DNA sequences in this sample. This sequence joins TRBV18 and TRBJ1-1; possible D gene TRBD1, 6 bases. Trimming left V 3 bases short and J 1 base short, with 9 bases between. The CDR3 spans 14 residues. Per the germline V gene, CDR1 is KGHSH and CDR2 is LQKENI. DNA for the CDR3: TGTGCCAGCTCACCCCGGACAGAGAACACTGAAGCTTTCTTT. It yields the protein CASSPRTENTEAFF.

The rearrangement joins TRBV24-1 to TRBJ2-5, with TRBD1 identical over 9 bases. From germline, CDR1 is KGHDR and CDR2 SFDVKD. CDR3 size: 15 residues. Trimming removed 9 bases from V and 4 bases from J; junction bases left unmatched: 11. For the CDR3, the DNA is TGTGCCACCCAGGAACAGGGGGCGAAAGGAGAGACCCAGTACTTC. Amino acid sequence: CATQEQGAKGETQYF.

This chain joins TRBV5-1 and TRBJ2-3, with 9 bases identical to TRBD1. In germline, CDR1 is SGHRS, CDR2 YFSETQ. The CDR3 contains 16 residues. Germline trimming cut 5 bases from V and 4 bases from J; bases unmatched to any gene: 11. The CDR3 DNA reads TGCGCCAGCAGTCCCAATCGGGACAGGGCCCCAGATACGCAGTATTTT. Protein product: CASSPNRDRAPDTQYF. The full variable domain, in which reference TRBV5-1 and TRBJ2-3 provide the parts outside the CDR3, is KAGVTQTPRYLIKTRGQQVTLSCSPISGHRSVSWYQQTPGQGLQFLFEYFSETQRNKGNFPGRFSGRQFSNSRSEMNVSTLELGDSALYLCASSPNRDRAPDTQYFGPGTRLTVL.

This clone was counted a single time. The chain recombines TRBV28 with TRBJ1-2; maybe TRBD1 (6 bases). V lost 4 bases to trimming and J lost 4 bases, with 13 bases between them. The V gene's germline CDR1 is MDHEN and CDR2 SYDVKM. The CDR3 length is 14 residues. The CDR3 nucleotides read TGTGCCAGCAGTTCCTTACAGGGAACCTATGGCTACACCTTC. The encoded protein is CASSSLQGTYGYTF.

V and J are TRBV5-1 and TRBJ2-5; maybe TRBD1 (6 bases). The germline V gene has CDR1 SGHRS and CDR2 YFSETQ. Trimming cost V 1 base and J 3 bases, with 10 bases left between them. There are 14 residues in the CDR3. CDR3 in DNA: TGCGCCAGCAGCTTGATGGCAGGGGAAGAGACCCAGTACTTC. It encodes CASSLMAGEETQYF.

The J gene is TRBJ2-1, the V gene TRBV30; 10 bases align to TRBD2. Trimming cost V 1 base and J 9 bases; bases outside gene matches: 12. This CDR3 comprises 16 residues. Looked up from germline, CDR1 is GTSNPN and CDR2 is SVGIG (reference sequence). The CDR3 bases are TGTGCCTGGAGTGGACTAGCGGGTGGTGCGGCGCGTGAGCAGTTCTTC. Translation gives CAWSGLAGGAAREQFF.

The CDR3 sequence: CAWSTGFANTIYF. CDR3 bases: TGTGCCTGGAGTACAGGGTTTGCAAACACCATATATTTT. This rearrangement joins TRBV30 to TRBJ1-3; maybe TRBD1 (6 bases). Germline CDR1 and CDR2: GTSNPN and SVGIG (reference sequence). The CDR3 extends over 13 amino acids. V was cut by 2 bases and J by 6 bases, with 11 bases left in between.

V is TRBV11-2 and J is TRBJ2-1; 14 nucleotides line up with TRBD2. From germline, CDR1 is SGHAT and CDR2 FQNNGV. V shed 5 bases, J shed 7 bases, and the junction held 4 bases outside the gene matches. CDR3 length: 15 amino acids. CDR3 sequence (DNA): TGTGCCAGCAGCCACCGACTAGCGGGAGGGAATGAGCAGTTCTTC. Translation gives CASSHRLAGGNEQFF.

The rearrangement joins TRBV5-6 to TRBJ1-5; tentative D call: TRBD1 (5 bases). The germline CDR1 and CDR2 sequences are SGHDT and YYEEEE. The CDR3 contains 14 residues. The germline V and J ends were trimmed by 0 bases and 9 bases, with 13 bases remaining between them. In DNA, the CDR3 is TGTGCCAGCAGCTTGGCCGGGGGATGGGTGCCCCAGCATTTT. Translation gives CASSLAGGWVPQHF. Filled out from reference TRBV5-6 and TRBJ1-5, the complete variable domain reads DAGVTQSPTHLIKTRGQQVTLRCSPKSGHDTVSWYQQALGQGPQFIFQYYEEEERQRGNFPDRFSGHQFPNYSSELNVNALLLGDSALYLCASSLAGGWVPQHFGDGTRLSIL.

DNA for the CDR3: TGTGCCAGCAGCTTACGGGGGACAGCATCCCGGGACGGCGGGCAGTACTTC. Translating gives CASSLRGTASRDGGQYF. The J gene is TRBJ2-7, the V gene TRBV7-2; TRBD1 is a possible D gene (7 bases). The CDR3 runs to 17 residues. Germline CDR1 SGHTA, CDR2 FQGNSA. V was cut by 2 bases and J by 9 bases, with 26 bases left in between. Full variable domain (rest looked up from reference TRBV7-2 and TRBJ2-7): GAGVSQSPSNKVTEKGKDVELRCDPISGHTALYWYRQSLGQGLEFLIYFQGNSAPDKSGLPSDRFSAERTGGSVSTLTIQRTQQEDSAVYLCASSLRGTASRDGGQYFGPGTRLTVT.

The chain employs TRBV7-2 and TRBJ2-7; no reliable D call. The germline V and J ends were trimmed by 5 bases and 2 bases, with 16 bases remaining between them. Looked up from germline, CDR1 is SGHTA and CDR2 is FQGNSA. The CDR3 consists of 15 residues. The CDR3 coding sequence is TGTGCCAGCAGCCCGAGAAGCCCTAGTCCCTACGAGCAGTACTTC. Its translation is CASSPRSPSPYEQYF.

The V gene is TRBV30, the J gene TRBJ1-5; D may be TRBD1 (6 bases). This CDR3 spans 15 amino acids. From germline, CDR1 is GTSNPN and CDR2 SVGIG (reference sequence). Trimming pared 2 bases from V and 3 bases from J, leaving 14 bases between. For the CDR3, the DNA is TGTGCCTGGAGTAGGGGGATAGTTAACAATCAGCCCCAGCATTTT. Its protein is CAWSRGIVNNQPQHF.

This clone appeared a few times. The chain links TRBV5-6 to TRBJ2-1, with TRBD1 identical over 8 bases. Germline values: CDR1 SGHDT, CDR2 YYEEEE. Trimming at V came to 2 bases and at J to 16 bases, leaving 8 bases not matched to a gene. The CDR3 has 12 residues. The CDR3: CASSLGTGVAFF. The CDR3 coding sequence is TGTGCCAGCAGCTTAGGGACAGGAGTCGCTTTCTTC.

This rearrangement joins TRBV7-6 to TRBJ2-2, with D tentatively TRBD1 (5 bases). Trimming cost V 3 bases and J 7 bases, with 12 bases left between them. This CDR3 has 14 residues. CDR1 is SGHVS, CDR2 FNYEAQ, per germline. CDR3 amino acids: CASSFQGMSGELFF. In DNA, the CDR3 is TGTGCCAGCAGCTTCCAGGGAATGAGCGGGGAGCTGTTTTTT.

This clone was observed a handful of times. V gene TRBV12-2 combines with J gene TRBJ2-3; TRBD1 reflects the table's D call only, with no check against the DNA. TRBV12-2 is designated a pseudogene. The CDR3 consists of 17 residues. CDR3 residues: CASRLGDAEQGKDTQYF. The CDR3 coding sequence is TGTGCAAGTCGCTTAGGCGATGCGGAGCAGGGGAAAGATACGCAGTATTTT.